Below are 31 T cell receptor beta chains sequenced from a single sample in a study of cytomegalovirus exposure and HLA in healthy donors. Use of 60 Vbeta and 13 Jbeta primers characterized the PCR. Sequenced by immunoSEQ multiplex PCR; TCRdb stores in-frame clones only, minus some. This sample carries 130,000 or so clones, less than 80% of them seen once, and the ten largest clones take over 5%. Specimen: PBMCs. These receptor sequences come from a man aged 40-49 years in good health and CMV-seropositive.

The chain links TRBV28 to TRBJ1-3; no clear D gene. Per the germline V gene, CDR1 is MDHEN and CDR2 is SYDVKM. Trimming took off 6 bases at V and 0 bases at J, with 21 bases between the two ends. CDR3 length: 18 residues. CDR3 in DNA: TGTGCCAGCAGGACCAACAATCATCCGGCGGGCTCTGGAAACACCATATATTTT. Its translation: CASRTNNHPAGSGNTIYF.

V usage is TRBV7-7 and J usage is TRBJ2-5; 8 nucleotides align to TRBD2. The CDR3 spans 15 residues. CDR1 is SSHAT, CDR2 FNYEAQ, per germline (reference sequence). Losses at the gene ends were 3 bases for V and 3 bases for J; bases not matched to a gene: 6. The CDR3 protein is CASSLGRGGKETQYF. In DNA form, the CDR3 reads TGTGCCAGCAGCTTGGGACGGGGGGGGAAAGAGACCCAGTACTTC.

This clone has only a few counts. V is TRBV29-1 and J is TRBJ2-3; TRBD1 matches 9 bases. This CDR3 region has 14 residues. V was pared by 1 base and J by 6 bases, with 5 bases of the junction left unmatched. CDR1 SQVTM and CDR2 ANQGSEA come from the germline V gene. The CDR3 here is CSVEGQGVADTQYF. CDR3 DNA: TGCAGCGTTGAAGGACAGGGGGTGGCGGATACGCAGTATTTT.

The chain uses TRBV7-2 and TRBJ1-2; 9 bases match TRBD1. V lost 2 bases and J lost 7; bases outside the gene matches: 14. The germline V gene encodes CDR1 SGHTA and CDR2 FQGNSA. This CDR3 contains 17 residues. The CDR3 loop reads CASSLTLLTGGALGYTF. CDR3 in DNA: TGTGCCAGCAGCTTAACCCTTCTTACAGGGGGCGCCCTTGGCTACACCTTC. The variable domain in full, completed from reference TRBV7-2 and TRBJ1-2, reads GAGVSQSPSNKVTEKGKDVELRCDPISGHTALYWYRQSLGQGLEFLIYFQGNSAPDKSGLPSDRFSAERTGGSVSTLTIQRTQQEDSAVYLCASSLTLLTGGALGYTFGSGTRLTVV.

J is TRBJ2-1 and V is TRBV11-2; the D is unclear. Trimming shortened V by 4 bases and J by 14 bases, and 15 bases separated the two germline ends. The CDR3 is made up of 12 amino acids. The germline CDR1 and CDR2 sequences are SGHAT and FQNNGV. CDR3 amino acids: CASSSESQWKFF. The CDR3 region has the DNA TGTGCCAGCAGCTCAGAATCACAGTGGAAGTTCTTC. The full variable domain, with the rest looked up from reference TRBV11-2 and TRBJ2-1, is EAGVAQSPRYKIIEKRQSVAFWCNPISGHATLYWYQQILGQGPKLLIQFQNNGVVDDSQLPKDRFSAERLKGVDSTLKIQPAKLEDSAVYLCASSSESQWKFFGPGTRLTVL.

This chain joins TRBV6-5 and TRBJ2-7; 7 bases are a match to TRBD2. The CDR3 has 13 residues. V lost 8 bases to trimming and J lost 3 bases; unmatched junction nucleotides: 7. Germline V gene data show CDR1 as MNHEY and CDR2 as SVGAGI. Here the CDR3 DNA reads TGTGCCAGCGGCGAAGCGGGGCTCTACGAGCAGTACTTC. It yields the protein CASGEAGLYEQYF.

This chain connects TRBV2 to TRBJ1-4; the D gene is possibly TRBD1 (5 bases). Per the germline V gene, CDR1 is SNHLY and CDR2 is FYNNEI. The CDR3 runs 14 residues. V dropped 4 bases and J dropped 8 bases, with 14 bases sitting between them. The CDR3 bases are TGTGCCAGCAGTGGGGGGAGGGGTTGGGAAAAACTGTTTTTT. It specifies CASSGGRGWEKLFF. The full variable domain, completed using reference TRBV2 and TRBJ1-4, is EPEVTQTPSHQVTQMGQEVILRCVPISNHLYFYWYRQILGQKVEFLVSFYNNEISEKSEIFDDQFSVERPDGSNFTLKIRSTKLEDSAMYFCASSGGRGWEKLFFGSGTQLSVL.

The CDR3: CASSPDRGTHTQYF. CDR3 DNA: TGTGCCAGTAGTCCCGACAGGGGGACCCATACGCAGTATTTT. V and J are TRBV19 and TRBJ2-3; the match to TRBD1 covers 9 bases. With V trimmed by 5 bases and J by 7 bases, 7 bases remained unmatched. The length of the CDR3 is 14 residues. CDR1 and CDR2 from the germline V gene are LNHDA and SQIVND (reference sequence).

The table lists this clone with a few counts. The chain joins TRBV5-5 to TRBJ2-1; 11 nucleotides align to TRBD2. The trim removed 5 bases at V and 4 bases at J, leaving 2 bases unmatched. CDR1 and CDR2 (germline): SGHKS, YYEKEE (reference sequence). The CDR3 runs 14 residues. The CDR3 reads CASSTSGSYNEQFF. Written as DNA, the CDR3 is TGTGCCAGCAGTACTAGCGGGAGTTACAATGAGCAGTTCTTC.

This rearrangement joins TRBV9 to TRBJ2-1; TRBD2 matches at 7 bases. The CDR3 is 15 amino acids. The trim removed 0 bases at V and 3 bases at J, leaving 3 bases unmatched. CDR1 is SGDLS and CDR2 is YYNGEE in the germline V gene. Here the CDR3 DNA reads TGTGCCAGCAGCGTAGGGGGGGGAAACTACAATGAGCAGTTCTTC. Encoded protein: CASSVGGGNYNEQFF. Full variable domain (outside the CDR3, taken from reference TRBV9 and TRBJ2-1): DSGVTQTPKHLITATGQRVTLRCSPRSGDLSVYWYQQSLDQGLQFLIQYYNGEERAKGNILERFSAQQFPDLHSELNLSSLELGDSALYFCASSVGGGNYNEQFFGPGTRLTVL.

The rearrangement joins TRBV28 to TRBJ2-7; 8 bases fit TRBD1. Per the germline V gene, CDR1 is MDHEN and CDR2 is SYDVKM. The CDR3 has 14 residues. Trimming at V came to 4 bases and at J to 6 bases, leaving 8 bases not matched to a gene. Written as DNA, the CDR3 is TGTGCCAGCAGTTCACCAGGGGGCGAGGGCGAGCAGTACTTC. It is translated as CASSSPGGEGEQYF.

This chain uses TRBV7-6 with TRBJ2-3, with D possibly matching TRBD2 (5 bases). Germline CDR1 and CDR2: SGHVS and FNYEAQ. Trimming removed 2 bases from V and 2 bases from J, with 8 bases in between. The CDR3 length is 14 residues. CDR3 loop: CASSLTGNTDTQYF. CDR3 sequence (DNA): TGTGCCAGCAGCTTAACCGGGAACACAGATACGCAGTATTTT.

There are a few counts of this clone. V is TRBV5-1 and J is TRBJ1-1; D is possibly TRBD1 (5 bases). Trimming pared 4 bases from V and 5 bases from J, leaving 15 bases between. Germline V lookup: CDR1 SGHRS, CDR2 YFSETQ. The length of the CDR3 is 14 residues. CDR3: CASSPQGGETEAFF. The CDR3 region has the DNA TGCGCCAGCAGCCCCCAGGGAGGTGAGACTGAAGCTTTCTTT.

The chain couples TRBV5-1 to TRBJ2-3; D is possibly TRBD2 (6 bases). The CDR3 is made up of 15 amino acids. CDR1 is SGHRS, CDR2 YFSETQ, per germline. V was cut by 0 bases and J by 0 bases, with 8 bases left in between. Written as DNA, the CDR3 is TGCGCCAGCAGCTTGGGGGGGGTTAGCACAGATACGCAGTATTTT. Its protein is CASSLGGVSTDTQYF.

The chain combines TRBV6-1 with TRBJ1-2, with D unresolved. The CDR3 runs 16 residues. V lost 1 base and J 7 bases, leaving 19 bases between the germline ends. Germline loops: CDR1 MNHNS, CDR2 SASEGT. This CDR3 reads CASSEGQEAGGGGYTF. Written as DNA, the CDR3 is TGTGCCAGCAGTGAAGGTCAGGAGGCCGGAGGTGGTGGCTACACCTTC.

This chain connects TRBV10-3 to TRBJ1-1, with TRBD1 matching 10 bases. The CDR3 consists of 15 residues. The V gene end was trimmed by 2 bases and the J gene end by 6 bases; junction bases not matched to a gene: 6. Per the germline V gene, CDR1 is ENHRY and CDR2 is SYGVKD. CDR3 nucleotides: TGTGCCATCAGTGAGAGGAGGACAGGGGGGGCTGAAGCTTTCTTT. Translating it yields CAISERRTGGAEAFF.

The rearrangement uses TRBV6-5 and TRBJ2-2; D possibly corresponds to TRBD2 (5 bases). This CDR3 region has 13 residues. V lost 9 bases and J lost 5, with 13 bases in between. The germline gives CDR1 MNHEY, CDR2 SVGAGI. CDR3 region: CASRLRDTGELFF. CDR3 bases: TGTGCCAGTCGTTTACGGGATACCGGGGAGCTGTTTTTT.

This clone turned up a few times. This rearrangement joins TRBV6-1 to TRBJ1-2; 7 nucleotides line up with TRBD1. Germline V gives CDR1 MNHNS, CDR2 SASEGT. The trim removed 6 bases at V and 3 bases at J, leaving 7 bases unmatched. The CDR3 loop spans 14 amino acids. DNA of the CDR3: TGTGCCAGCAGCCTAACAGGGGTCGACTATGGCTACACCTTC. Translation gives CASSLTGVDYGYTF.

This chain connects TRBV28 to TRBJ1-4; possible D gene TRBD1, 5 bases. The germline V gene has CDR1 MDHEN and CDR2 SYDVKM. CDR3 length: 15 amino acids. V lost 5 bases and J 6 bases, leaving 16 bases between the germline ends. CDR3 nucleotide sequence: TGTGCCAGCAGTCTCCCCCAGGGTGGTTATGAAAAACTGTTTTTT. Translated, it gives CASSLPQGGYEKLFF.

The chain recombines TRBV4-1 with TRBJ2-5; D is uncertain. Germline-derived CDR1 and CDR2 are MGHRA and YSYEKL. The CDR3 consists of 13 residues. The germline V and J ends were trimmed by 4 bases and 1 base, with 7 bases remaining between them. The CDR3 coding sequence is TGCGCCAGCAGCCGCGGCCCCCAAGAGACCCAGTACTTC. Amino acids: CASSRGPQETQYF.

This chain uses TRBV27 with TRBJ2-4, with D possibly being TRBD1 (5 bases). This CDR3 is built from 16 residues. The ends were cut back, 3 bases at V and 0 bases at J, with 12 bases in the middle. From germline, CDR1 is MNHEY and CDR2 SMNVEV (reference sequence). The CDR3 sequence: CASSFARALAKNIQYF. CDR3 coding DNA: TGTGCCAGCAGTTTCGCCAGGGCCTTAGCCAAAAACATTCAGTACTTC.

The chain joins TRBV11-1 to TRBJ2-5; 9 bases line up with TRBD2. Germline assignment: CDR1 SGHAT and CDR2 FQDESV (reference sequence). After removal of 7 bases from V and 3 bases from J, the junction contained 9 bases not matched to a gene. The CDR3 totals 15 residues. This CDR3 is CASTGVASGEETQYF. The CDR3 coding sequence is TGTGCCAGCACGGGGGTGGCTAGCGGGGAAGAGACCCAGTACTTC.

CDR3 residues: CASSFPQGLGYGYTF. DNA of the CDR3: TGTGCCAGCAGTTTCCCCCAGGGGCTGGGCTATGGCTACACCTTC. This sequence joins TRBV28 and TRBJ1-2, with a tentative D call TRBD1 (6 bases). The CDR3 is 15 residues long. From germline, CDR1 is MDHEN and CDR2 SYDVKM. V was shortened by 3 bases and J by 4 bases, with 15 bases between the two germline ends.

The V and J genes are TRBV9 and TRBJ1-2; 10 nucleotides line up with TRBD1. The CDR3 runs to 15 residues. V shed 2 bases and J 4 bases; nucleotides not matched to a gene: 5. Germline V gives CDR1 SGDLS, CDR2 YYNGEE. The CDR3 coding sequence is TGTGCCAGCAGCGTGGGGACAGGGGTGGTCTATGGCTACACCTTC. Translated, it gives CASSVGTGVVYGYTF.

This clone showed up just a few times. J is TRBJ1-5 and V is TRBV28; tentatively, D is TRBD1 (6 bases). Germline-derived CDR1 and CDR2 are MDHEN and SYDVKM. This CDR3 contains 16 residues. V dropped 4 bases and J dropped 0 bases, with 13 bases sitting between them. This CDR3 reads CASSSRGGISNQPQHF. The DNA for the CDR3 is TGTGCCAGCAGTTCCCGAGGGGGTATTAGCAATCAGCCCCAGCATTTT.

V is TRBV5-1 and J is TRBJ1-1; D not certain. Germline CDR1 is SGHRS and CDR2 is YFSETQ. V gave up 1 base and J gave up 1 base, with 11 bases separating them. The CDR3 totals 15 residues. This CDR3 reads CASSLSAGWNTEAFF. As DNA, the CDR3 is TGCGCCAGCAGCTTGTCGGCAGGATGGAACACTGAAGCTTTCTTT.

V usage is TRBV19 and J usage is TRBJ2-3; 11 bases align to TRBD2. The V gene end was trimmed by 5 bases and the J gene end by 6 bases; junction bases not matched to a gene: 10. CDR1 is LNHDA, CDR2 SQIVND, per germline (reference sequence). This CDR3 has 16 residues. CDR3 sequence: CASSGISGGAVDTQYF. CDR3 in DNA: TGTGCCAGTAGTGGGATTAGCGGGGGGGCGGTGGATACGCAGTATTTT.

This clone has a handful of counts. The V call is TRBV14, the J call TRBJ2-1; maybe TRBD1 (6 bases). The CDR3 runs to 15 residues. Germline V gives CDR1 SGHDN, CDR2 FVKESK. V was pared by 0 bases and J by 9 bases, with 15 bases between. CDR3 amino acids: CASSQDQGHLGEQFF. CDR3 coding DNA: TGTGCCAGCAGCCAAGACCAGGGACACCTCGGTGAGCAGTTCTTC.

The V call is TRBV9, the J call TRBJ1-3; 7 nucleotides agree with TRBD1. In germline, CDR1 is SGDLS, CDR2 YYNGEE. The CDR3 sequence is 15 residues long. Losses at the gene ends were 6 bases for V and 0 bases for J; bases not matched to a gene: 6. The CDR3 loop reads CASKRGDSSGNTIYF. Here the CDR3 DNA reads TGTGCCAGCAAAAGAGGGGACAGCTCTGGAAACACCATATATTTT. Together with reference TRBV9 and TRBJ1-3, the CDR3 gives the full variable domain: DSGVTQTPKHLITATGQRVTLRCSPRSGDLSVYWYQQSLDQGLQFLIQYYNGEERAKGNILERFSAQQFPDLHSELNLSSLELGDSALYFCASKRGDSSGNTIYFGEGSWLTVV.

The sample holds a few counts of this clone. The J gene is TRBJ1-1, the V gene TRBV2; a possible D gene is TRBD1 (5 bases). Per the germline V gene, CDR1 is SNHLY and CDR2 is FYNNEI. The germline V and J ends were trimmed by 5 bases and 0 bases, with 10 bases remaining between them. There are 14 residues in the CDR3. Written as DNA, the CDR3 is TGTGCCAGCAGTTTACAGGTTGTGAACACTGAAGCTTTCTTT. Protein: CASSLQVVNTEAFF.

The chain carries TRBV28 and TRBJ1-1; 11 bases match TRBD1. In germline, CDR1 is MDHEN, CDR2 SYDVKM. There are 14 residues in the CDR3. V was pared by 6 bases and J by 5 bases, with 5 bases of the junction left unmatched. The CDR3 here is CASRYWDRGTEAFF. CDR3 sequence (DNA): TGTGCCAGCAGATATTGGGACAGGGGGACTGAAGCTTTCTTT. The full variable domain, completed using reference TRBV28 and TRBJ1-1, is DVKVTQSSRYLVKRTGEKVFLECVQDMDHENMFWYRQDPGLGLRLIYFSYDVKMKEKGDIPEGYSVSREKKERFSLILESASTNQTSMYLCASRYWDRGTEAFFGQGTRLTVV.